This record looks at one T cell receptor beta chain sequence and its context. The CDR3 is 14 residues long. Germline V gene lookup returns CDR1 SGHTA and CDR2 FQGTGA. V lost 4 bases and J lost 5, with 14 bases in between. TCRdb's copy holds only in-frame clones and misses some; the assay was immunoSEQ multiplex PCR. In the table there are over 150,000 clones, just over 90% of which are singletons. The data were taken from a study of T cell responses to AZD1222 COVID-19 vaccine. The chain has TRBV7-3 and TRBJ1-1; D is possibly TRBD1 (5 bases). The sequence was collected from an adult who received the AZD1222 COVID-19 vaccine. This sample comprised peripheral blood, obtained 28 days after the second AZD1222 dose. CDR3 amino acids: CASSSSLGRTEAFF. The CDR3 DNA sequence: TGTGCCAGCAGCTCCAGTCTGGGGCGGACTGAAGCTTTCTTT.